Following are 9 T cell receptor beta chains from one sample sequenced in a study of T cell repertoires in cytomegalovirus infection. TCRdb re-analysed the reads in MiXCR, keeping a single row per CDR3 protein. The table records 700,000 to 950,000 distinct CDR3 sequences, approximately 32% of them present only once. These TCRs' antigens remain unknown. The specimen was cultured CD8+ T cells from PBMCs, collected from culture after CMV antigen stimulation. Every receptor here comes from a human donor in good health (CMV status not recorded). Some clones in this sample may be carry-over from other donors' samples.

This clonotype has a handful of counts. The gene calls are TRBV12-3 or TRBV12-4 and TRBJ2-1; a weak D match, TRBD2 (7 bases). Trimming removed 1 base at V and 5 bases at J, with 24 bases between. CDR3 size: 19 residues. This CDR3 is CASSLVLTPTRRGHNEQFF. CDR3 nucleotides: TGTGCCAGCAGTTTAGTCCTAACCCCGACTAGGCGGGGGCACAATGAGCAGTTCTTC.

The rearrangement links TRBV27 to TRBJ2-7; 10 nucleotides align to TRBD1. With V trimmed by 4 bases and J by 6 bases, 9 bases remained unmatched. The germline gives CDR1 MNHEY, CDR2 SMNVEV (reference sequence). The CDR3 is 15 amino acids. As DNA, the CDR3 is TGTGCCAGCAGTTCCGGGACAGGGGTGTTGTCCGAGCAGTACTTC. Its translation: CASSSGTGVLSEQYF.

This clonotype was detected only a few times. The chain is built from TRBV6-5 and TRBJ1-2, with D unclear. CDR1 and CDR2 (germline): MNHEY, SVGAGI. The CDR3 totals 12 residues. The V end lost 5 bases, the J end lost 1 base, and 5 bases lay between the germline ends. CDR3: CASSINNYGYTF. CDR3 DNA sequence: TGTGCCAGCAGTATAAATAACTATGGCTACACCTTC.

This clonotype has a count of ten or more. The chain joins TRBV7-9 to TRBJ2-7; 10 bases line up with TRBD2. The CDR3 has 16 residues. Germline values: CDR1 SEHNR, CDR2 FQNEAQ (reference sequence). Trimming took 3 bases from V and 3 from J; bases not matched to a gene: 8. The CDR3 DNA sequence: TGTGCCAGCAGCTTGGACCGGACTAGCGGATACTACGAGCAGTACGTC. This translates into CASSLDRTSGYYEQYV.

The chain carries TRBV11-2 and TRBJ2-1, with TRBD2 identical over 9 bases. The junction had 4 bases not matched to a gene; V was cut back by 7 bases and J by 6 bases. From germline, CDR1 is SGHAT and CDR2 FQNNGV. This CDR3 has 13 amino acids. CDR3 in DNA: TGTGCCAGCAAGAGCGGGGGGTCCAATGAGCAGTTCTTC. Protein: CASKSGGSNEQFF.

The CDR3 reads CASSPPKWSRGLAKNIQYF. The CDR3 DNA sequence: TGTGCCAGCAGCCCACCGAAGTGGAGCCGGGGACTAGCCAAAAACATTCAGTACTTC. The rearrangement uses TRBV7-9 and TRBJ2-4; D might be TRBD2 (6 bases). Trimming shortened V by 5 bases and J by 0 bases, and 23 bases separated the two germline ends. The CDR3 totals 19 residues. Looked up from germline, CDR1 is SEHNR and CDR2 is FQNEAQ (reference sequence).

V gene TRBV4-1 combines with J gene TRBJ2-1; no clear D gene. CDR3 length: 13 amino acids. Germline assignment: CDR1 MGHRA and CDR2 YSYEKL. V lost 0 bases and J lost 8, with 8 bases in between. In DNA form, the CDR3 reads TGCGCCAGCAGCCAAGAATTGGGTTATGAGCAGTTCTTC. Residues: CASSQELGYEQFF.

This chain links TRBV2 with TRBJ1-1; D gene unclear. V was cut by 4 bases and J by 4 bases, with 7 bases left in between. The length of the CDR3 is 12 residues. CDR1 and CDR2 from the germline V gene are SNHLY and FYNNEI. The CDR3 bases are TGTGCCAGCAGTGGAGGGCTCACTGAAGCTTTCTTT. Encoded protein: CASSGGLTEAFF.

Worth noting for this clonotype: A junction boundary mismatches the germline segment, possibly from a read error. The CDR3 sequence: CASSLGGQVNEQFF. The CDR3 nucleotides read TGCGCCAGCAGTTTGGGGGGACAGGTGAATGAGCAGTTCTTC. The chain carries TRBV5-1 and TRBJ2-1; 8 nucleotides align to TRBD1. This CDR3 is built from 14 residues. Germline lookup yields CDR1 SGHRS and CDR2 YFSETQ.